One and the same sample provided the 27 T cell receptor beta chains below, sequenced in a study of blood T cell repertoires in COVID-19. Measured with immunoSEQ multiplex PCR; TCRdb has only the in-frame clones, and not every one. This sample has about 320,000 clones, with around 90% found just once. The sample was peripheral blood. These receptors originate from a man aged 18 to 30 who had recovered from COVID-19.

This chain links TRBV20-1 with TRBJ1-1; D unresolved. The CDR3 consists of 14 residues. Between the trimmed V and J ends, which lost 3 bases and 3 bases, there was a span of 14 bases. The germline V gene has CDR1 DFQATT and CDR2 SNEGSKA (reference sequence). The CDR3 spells CSASSGVPYTEAFF. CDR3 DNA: TGCAGTGCTAGTTCCGGGGTCCCGTACACTGAAGCTTTCTTT.

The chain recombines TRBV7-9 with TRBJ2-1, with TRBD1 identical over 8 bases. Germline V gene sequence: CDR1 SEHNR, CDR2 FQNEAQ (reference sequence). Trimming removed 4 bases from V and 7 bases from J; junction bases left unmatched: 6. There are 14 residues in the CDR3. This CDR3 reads CASSSRQGWNEQFF. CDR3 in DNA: TGTGCCAGCAGCTCGCGACAGGGGTGGAATGAGCAGTTCTTC.

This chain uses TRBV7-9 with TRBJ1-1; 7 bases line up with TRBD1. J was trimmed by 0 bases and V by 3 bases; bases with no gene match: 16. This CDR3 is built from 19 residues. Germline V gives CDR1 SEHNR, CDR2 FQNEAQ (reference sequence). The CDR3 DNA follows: TGTGCCAGCAGCTTCCCAACGGAGGGGGCCGACCGATTGAACACTGAAGCTTTCTTT. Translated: CASSFPTEGADRLNTEAFF.

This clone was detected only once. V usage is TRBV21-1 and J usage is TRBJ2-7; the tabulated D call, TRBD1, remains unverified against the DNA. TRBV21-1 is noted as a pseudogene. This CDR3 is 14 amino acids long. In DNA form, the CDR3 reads TGTGCCAGCACTTGTTACAGGGGGTCCTACGAGCAGTACTTC. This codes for CASTCYRGSYEQYF.

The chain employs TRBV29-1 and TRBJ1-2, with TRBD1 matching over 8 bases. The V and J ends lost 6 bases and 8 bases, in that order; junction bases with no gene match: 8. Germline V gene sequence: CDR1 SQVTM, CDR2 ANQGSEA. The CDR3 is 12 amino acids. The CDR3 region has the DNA TGCAGCGTCGAAACGACAGGGGAGGGCTACACCTTC. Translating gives CSVETTGEGYTF.

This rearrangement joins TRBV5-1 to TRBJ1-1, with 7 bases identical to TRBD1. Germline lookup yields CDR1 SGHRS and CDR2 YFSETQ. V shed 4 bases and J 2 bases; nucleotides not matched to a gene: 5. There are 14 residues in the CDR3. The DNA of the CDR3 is TGCGCCAGCAGCCCCGGGACAGCTAACACTGAAGCTTTCTTT. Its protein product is CASSPGTANTEAFF.

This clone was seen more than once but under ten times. The CDR3 bases are TGTGCCAGCAGCTCAACAGGGGGCGGGGACACTGAAGCTTTCTTT. Amino acid sequence: CASSSTGGGDTEAFF. The J gene is TRBJ1-1, the V gene TRBV11-2; 9 bases map to TRBD1. The CDR3 spans 15 residues. With V trimmed by 4 bases and J by 3 bases, 6 bases remained unmatched. Germline CDR1 reads SGHAT; CDR2 reads FQNNGV.

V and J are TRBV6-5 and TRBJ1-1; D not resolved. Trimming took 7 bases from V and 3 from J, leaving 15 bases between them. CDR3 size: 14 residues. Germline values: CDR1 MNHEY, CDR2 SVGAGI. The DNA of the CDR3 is TGTGCCAGCAAATGGGAGGGATTGGACACTGAAGCTTTCTTT. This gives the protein CASKWEGLDTEAFF.

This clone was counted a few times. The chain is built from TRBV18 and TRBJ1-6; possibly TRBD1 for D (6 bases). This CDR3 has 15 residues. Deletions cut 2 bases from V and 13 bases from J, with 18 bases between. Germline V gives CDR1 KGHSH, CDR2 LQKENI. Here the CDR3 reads CASSPLGQGPGPLHF. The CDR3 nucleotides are TGTGCCAGCTCACCATTGGGGCAGGGGCCGGGGCCCCTCCACTTT.

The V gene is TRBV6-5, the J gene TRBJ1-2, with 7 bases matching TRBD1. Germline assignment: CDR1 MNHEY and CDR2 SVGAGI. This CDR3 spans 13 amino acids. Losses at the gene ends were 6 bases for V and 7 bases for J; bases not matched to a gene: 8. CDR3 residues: CASRTTGSGGYTF. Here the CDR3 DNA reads TGTGCCAGCAGGACGACAGGGTCTGGTGGCTACACCTTC.

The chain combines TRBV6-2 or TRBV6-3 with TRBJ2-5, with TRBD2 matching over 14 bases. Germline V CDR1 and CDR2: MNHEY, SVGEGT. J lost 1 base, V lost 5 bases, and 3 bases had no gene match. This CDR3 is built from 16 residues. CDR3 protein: CASSGTSGGLQETQYF. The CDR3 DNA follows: TGTGCCAGCAGTGGGACTAGCGGGGGCCTCCAAGAGACCCAGTACTTC.

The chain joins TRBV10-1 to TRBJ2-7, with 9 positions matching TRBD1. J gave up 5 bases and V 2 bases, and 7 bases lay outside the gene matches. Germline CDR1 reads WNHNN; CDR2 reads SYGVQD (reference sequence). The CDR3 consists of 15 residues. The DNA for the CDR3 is TGCGCCAGCAGTGAGCTAGGGACAGGGTTCCACGAGCAGTACTTC. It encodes CASSELGTGFHEQYF.

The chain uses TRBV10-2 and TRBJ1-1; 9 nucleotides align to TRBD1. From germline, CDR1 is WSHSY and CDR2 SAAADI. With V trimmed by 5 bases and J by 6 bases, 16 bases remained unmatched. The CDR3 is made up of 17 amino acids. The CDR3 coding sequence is TGCGCCAGCAGTTTCCCCCTTCCGGGACAGGGTAGAGCTGAAGCTTTCTTT. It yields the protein CASSFPLPGQGRAEAFF.

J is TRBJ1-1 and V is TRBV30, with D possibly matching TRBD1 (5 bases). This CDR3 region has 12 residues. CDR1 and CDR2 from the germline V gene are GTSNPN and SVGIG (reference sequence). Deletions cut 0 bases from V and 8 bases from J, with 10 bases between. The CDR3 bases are TGTGCCTGGAGTGTATTGTCAGGGGAAGCTTTCTTT. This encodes CAWSVLSGEAFF.

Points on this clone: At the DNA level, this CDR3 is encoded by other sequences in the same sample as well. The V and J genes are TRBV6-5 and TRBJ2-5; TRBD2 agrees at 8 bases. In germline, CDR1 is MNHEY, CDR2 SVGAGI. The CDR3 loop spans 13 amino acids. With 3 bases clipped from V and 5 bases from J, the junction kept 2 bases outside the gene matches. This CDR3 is CASSYSGGETQYF. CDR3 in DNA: TGTGCCAGCAGTTATTCGGGAGGGGAGACCCAGTACTTC.

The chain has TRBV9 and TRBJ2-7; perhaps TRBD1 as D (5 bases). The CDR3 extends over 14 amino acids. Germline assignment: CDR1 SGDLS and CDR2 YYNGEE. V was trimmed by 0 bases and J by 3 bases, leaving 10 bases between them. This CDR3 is CASSVAAGRYEQYF. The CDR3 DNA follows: TGTGCCAGCAGCGTAGCTGCAGGGCGCTACGAGCAGTACTTC.

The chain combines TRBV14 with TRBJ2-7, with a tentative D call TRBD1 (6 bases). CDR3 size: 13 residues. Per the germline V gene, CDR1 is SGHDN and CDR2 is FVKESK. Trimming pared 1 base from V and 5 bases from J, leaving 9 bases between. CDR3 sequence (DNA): TGTGCCAGCAGCCAAGGGGGACATAACGAGCAGTACTTC. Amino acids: CASSQGGHNEQYF.

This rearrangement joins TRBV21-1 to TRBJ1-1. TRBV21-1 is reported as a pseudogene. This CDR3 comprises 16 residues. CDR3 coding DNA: TGTGCCAGCAGCCCGGCACAGGGAGGGATGAACACTGAAGCTTTCTTT. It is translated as CASSPAQGGMNTEAFF.

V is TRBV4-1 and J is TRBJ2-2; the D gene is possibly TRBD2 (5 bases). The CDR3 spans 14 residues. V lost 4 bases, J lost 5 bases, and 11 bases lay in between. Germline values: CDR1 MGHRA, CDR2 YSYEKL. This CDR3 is CASSRQGLTGELFF. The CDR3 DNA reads TGCGCCAGCAGCCGACAAGGACTGACCGGGGAGCTGTTTTTT.

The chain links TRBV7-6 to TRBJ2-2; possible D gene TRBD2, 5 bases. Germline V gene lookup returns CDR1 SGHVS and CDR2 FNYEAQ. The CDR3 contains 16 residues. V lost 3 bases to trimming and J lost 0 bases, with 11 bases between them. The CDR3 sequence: CASSLSVEANTGELFF. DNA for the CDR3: TGTGCCAGCAGCTTGAGTGTGGAGGCGAACACCGGGGAGCTGTTTTTT. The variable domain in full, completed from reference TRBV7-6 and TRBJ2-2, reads GAGVSQSPRYKVTKRGQDVALRCDPISGHVSLYWYRQALGQGPEFLTYFNYEAQQDKSGLPNDRFSAERPEGSISTLTIQRTEQRDSAMYRCASSLSVEANTGELFFGEGSRLTVL.

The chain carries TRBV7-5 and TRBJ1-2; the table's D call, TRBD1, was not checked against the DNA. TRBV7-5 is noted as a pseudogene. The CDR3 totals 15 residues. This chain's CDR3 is CARSLAVRVSYGYTF. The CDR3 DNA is TGTGCCAGAAGCTTAGCAGTCAGGGTAAGCTATGGCTACACCTTC.

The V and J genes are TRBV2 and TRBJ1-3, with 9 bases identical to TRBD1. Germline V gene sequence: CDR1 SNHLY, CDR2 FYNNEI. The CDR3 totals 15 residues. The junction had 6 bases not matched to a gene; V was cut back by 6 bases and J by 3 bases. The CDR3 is CASRPGQGRGNTIYF. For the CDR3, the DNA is TGTGCCAGCAGACCGGGACAGGGCCGTGGAAACACCATATATTTT.

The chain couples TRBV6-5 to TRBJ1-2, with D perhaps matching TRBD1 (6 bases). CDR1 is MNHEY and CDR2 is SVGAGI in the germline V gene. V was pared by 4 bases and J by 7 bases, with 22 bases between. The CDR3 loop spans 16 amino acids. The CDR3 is CASSSDPLGAGSGYTF. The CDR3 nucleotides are TGTGCCAGCAGTTCCGACCCGTTGGGGGCAGGGAGTGGCTACACCTTC.

The CDR3 loop is CASSAGGTQYF. The CDR3 DNA follows: TGTGCCAGCAGCGCCGGGGGGACCCAGTACTTC. This chain connects TRBV5-6 to TRBJ2-5; perhaps TRBD2 as D (6 bases). The CDR3 spans 11 residues. Germline V gene lookup returns CDR1 SGHDT and CDR2 YYEEEE. The germline V and J ends were trimmed by 4 bases and 7 bases, with 8 bases remaining between them.

CDR3 bases: TGCAGCGTTGAAGGGCATACTAACTATGGCTACACCTTC. Its protein product is CSVEGHTNYGYTF. This chain uses TRBV29-1 with TRBJ1-2; D gene uncertain. V lost 1 base and J lost 0, with 6 bases in between. The CDR3 contains 13 residues. Per germline, CDR1 SQVTM and CDR2 ANQGSEA.

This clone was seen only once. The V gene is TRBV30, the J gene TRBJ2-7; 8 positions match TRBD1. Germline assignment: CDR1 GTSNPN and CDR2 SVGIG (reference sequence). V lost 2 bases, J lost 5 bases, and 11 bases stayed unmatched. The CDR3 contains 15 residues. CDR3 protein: CAWSFGTGLFHEQYF. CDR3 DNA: TGTGCCTGGAGTTTCGGGACAGGTTTATTCCACGAGCAGTACTTC.

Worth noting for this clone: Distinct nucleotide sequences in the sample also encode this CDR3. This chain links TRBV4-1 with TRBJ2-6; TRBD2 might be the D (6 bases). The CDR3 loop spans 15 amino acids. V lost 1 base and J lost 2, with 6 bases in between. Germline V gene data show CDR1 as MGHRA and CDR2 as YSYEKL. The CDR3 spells CASSQGGTGANVLTF. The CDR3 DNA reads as TGCGCCAGCAGCCAAGGCGGGACTGGGGCCAACGTCCTGACTTTC.